The 17 T cell receptor beta chains given below trace back to one sample, sequenced in a study of beta chain features in type 1 diabetes. Sequencing targeted expressed TCRB transcripts, as all isolated RNA had been reverse transcribed. Assay used: immunoSEQ multiplex PCR; TCRdb lists only in-frame clones, some missing. The sample shows around 430,000 clones, about 30% of them seen only once. Sequencing was done on a sample of naive CD4+ T cells from blood. These receptors all come from a man aged 18 to 29 in good health.

This chain joins TRBV11-1 and TRBJ2-1, with D uncertain. This CDR3 has 11 amino acids. V shed 4 bases and J shed 8 bases, with 6 bases lying between them. CDR1 SGHAT and CDR2 FQDESV come from the germline V gene (reference sequence). The CDR3 here is CASSSFDEQFF. DNA for the CDR3: TGTGCCAGCAGCTCCTTTGATGAGCAGTTCTTC.

V and J are TRBV7-2 and TRBJ2-5; the match to TRBD2 covers 11 bases. Trimming at V came to 1 base and at J to 5 bases, leaving 9 bases not matched to a gene. Germline CDR1 is SGHTA and CDR2 is FQGNSA. The CDR3 covers 17 residues. CDR3 sequence (DNA): TGTGCCAGCAGCTTAGAGCTAGCGGGAGGTCTAGGGGAGACCCAGTACTTC. This translates into CASSLELAGGLGETQYF.

This clone was observed a handful of times. This chain uses TRBV30 with TRBJ2-1, with 11 bases matching TRBD2. J was trimmed by 3 bases and V by 0 bases; bases with no gene match: 4. This CDR3 contains 16 residues. Germline CDR1 and CDR2: GTSNPN and SVGIG (reference sequence). DNA of the CDR3: TGTGCCTGGAGTGTACGACTAGCGGGAAGCTACAATGAGCAGTTCTTC. Its translation is CAWSVRLAGSYNEQFF.

The V call is TRBV30, the J call TRBJ1-4, with D hard to call. Trimming removed 0 bases from V and 4 bases from J, with 6 bases in between. CDR3 length equals 13 residues. Germline V gene data show CDR1 as GTSNPN and CDR2 as SVGIG (reference sequence). CDR3 region: CAWSVQHNEKLFF. The CDR3 coding sequence is TGTGCCTGGAGTGTACAGCATAATGAAAAACTGTTTTTT.

J is TRBJ2-7 and V is TRBV9, with 7 bases matching TRBD2. The CDR3 length is 15 residues. V was clipped by 0 bases and J by 2 bases; unmatched bases: 5. Germline V gene data show CDR1 as SGDLS and CDR2 as YYNGEE. The chain's CDR3 is CASSVGGTTTYEQYF. The CDR3, as DNA: TGTGCCAGCAGCGTAGGAGGGACTACCACCTACGAGCAGTACTTC. Variable domain in full (rest from reference TRBV9 and TRBJ2-7): DSGVTQTPKHLITATGQRVTLRCSPRSGDLSVYWYQQSLDQGLQFLIQYYNGEERAKGNILERFSAQQFPDLHSELNLSSLELGDSALYFCASSVGGTTTYEQYFGPGTRLTVT.

The chain links TRBV5-1 to TRBJ2-1; D is tentatively TRBD1 or TRBD2 (5 bases each). The germline V gene has CDR1 SGHRS and CDR2 YFSETQ. V lost 4 bases and J lost 2, with 16 bases in between. The CDR3 contains 16 residues. CDR3 amino acids: CASSPRDGTPYNEQFF. The CDR3, as DNA: TGCGCCAGCAGCCCCCGCGACGGGACCCCCTACAATGAGCAGTTCTTC.

The CDR3 protein is CASSPPLSYEQYF. DNA of the CDR3: TGTGCCAGCAGCCCCCCGCTGAGCTACGAGCAGTACTTC. This chain uses TRBV7-3 with TRBJ2-7; D is undetermined. Germline lookup yields CDR1 SGHTA and CDR2 FQGTGA. V was clipped by 5 bases and J by 3 bases, with 11 bases between them. CDR3 length: 13 residues. The variable domain in full, with the rest retrieved from reference TRBV7-3 and TRBJ2-7, is GAGVSQTPSNKVTEKGKYVELRCDPISGHTALYWYRQSLGQGPEFLIYFQGTGAADDSGLPNDRFFAVRPEGSVSTLKIQRTERGDSAVYLCASSPPLSYEQYFGPGTRLTVT.

The V call is TRBV19, the J call TRBJ2-2; D is uncertain. CDR3 length equals 15 residues. V dropped 7 bases and J dropped 4 bases, with 16 bases sitting between them. Germline CDR1 is LNHDA and CDR2 is SQIVND (reference sequence). CDR3 nucleotide sequence: TGTGCCAGTACCGGAAGGGTAGACCGCACCGGGGAGCTGTTTTTT. This encodes CASTGRVDRTGELFF.

V usage is TRBV7-3 and J usage is TRBJ2-1; D possibly corresponds to TRBD2 (5 bases). Germline CDR1 and CDR2: SGHTA and FQGTGA. Trimming took 6 bases from V and 2 from J, leaving 11 bases between them. The CDR3 totals 14 residues. The CDR3 sequence is CASSPTGTYNEQFF. CDR3 sequence (DNA): TGTGCCAGCAGTCCGACGGGGACCTACAATGAGCAGTTCTTC.

The V and J genes are TRBV7-9 and TRBJ2-7; 7 nucleotides agree with TRBD2. Trimming at V came to 2 bases and at J to 0 bases, leaving 4 bases not matched to a gene. Germline loops: CDR1 SEHNR, CDR2 FQNEAQ (reference sequence). The CDR3 covers 15 residues. DNA of the CDR3: TGTGCCAGCAGCTTATCCGCTAGCGGCTCCTACGAGCAGTACTTC. It specifies CASSLSASGSYEQYF.

This chain links TRBV4-3 with TRBJ2-1; 9 bases match TRBD1. Trimming took 1 base from V and 3 from J; bases not matched to a gene: 7. CDR3 length equals 17 residues. Germline V gene lookup returns CDR1 LGHNA and CDR2 YSLEER. CDR3 sequence reads: CASSQGSGQGFYNEQFF. The CDR3 nucleotides read TGCGCCAGCAGCCAAGGGTCGGGACAGGGCTTCTACAATGAGCAGTTCTTC.

This clone has more than one count but fewer than ten. This rearrangement joins TRBV30 to TRBJ2-4; possible D gene TRBD2, 6 bases. The CDR3 extends over 15 amino acids. CDR1 and CDR2 (germline): GTSNPN, SVGIG (reference sequence). Trimming cost V 0 bases and J 4 bases, with 13 bases left between them. CDR3 residues: CAWSVGGTLKNIQYF. Written as DNA, the CDR3 is TGTGCCTGGAGTGTAGGAGGGACCCTAAAAAACATTCAGTACTTC.

The chain carries TRBV7-3 and TRBJ1-2; D is undetermined. This CDR3 region has 15 residues. The V gene lost 4 bases and the J gene lost 6 bases, with 18 bases spanning the gap. CDR1 and CDR2 (germline): SGHTA, FQGTGA. As DNA, the CDR3 is TGTGCCAGCAGCTCGACACCACCGCCCTTCCATGGCTACACCTTC. Its translation: CASSSTPPPFHGYTF. Full variable domain (missing parts from reference TRBV7-3 and TRBJ1-2): GAGVSQTPSNKVTEKGKYVELRCDPISGHTALYWYRQSLGQGPEFLIYFQGTGAADDSGLPNDRFFAVRPEGSVSTLKIQRTERGDSAVYLCASSSTPPPFHGYTFGSGTRLTVV.

The chain has TRBV5-6 and TRBJ2-7, with D possibly being TRBD2 (5 bases). The CDR3 extends over 12 amino acids. V dropped 1 base and J dropped 5 bases, with 7 bases sitting between them. Germline V gives CDR1 SGHDT, CDR2 YYEEEE. This CDR3 is CASSLTGNEQYF. CDR3 DNA: TGTGCCAGCAGCTTGACGGGGAACGAGCAGTACTTC.

This chain links TRBV7-2 with TRBJ2-3; 13 bases agree with TRBD2. Germline-derived CDR1 and CDR2 are SGHTA and FQGNSA. V lost 5 bases and J lost 3; bases outside the gene matches: 8. CDR3 size: 17 residues. For the CDR3, the DNA is TGTGCCAGCAGCCCCCGAAGGACTAGCGGGAGAACAGATACGCAGTATTTT. Translation: CASSPRRTSGRTDTQYF.

As concerns this clone: This sample includes further DNA sequences coding for the same CDR3. The CDR3 loop is CAWSRESSYNEQFF. DNA of the CDR3: TGTGCCTGGAGTCGGGAGAGCTCCTACAATGAGCAGTTCTTC. The V call is TRBV30, the J call TRBJ2-1; tentatively, D is TRBD2 (6 bases). The CDR3 totals 14 residues. The ends were cut back, 2 bases at V and 0 bases at J, with 8 bases in the middle. CDR1 GTSNPN and CDR2 SVGIG come from the germline V gene (reference sequence).

This clone was detected a few times. In nucleotides, the CDR3 is TGTGCCACCCAGCGGGAGGGCCGGAGGGAGCAGTACTTC. Residues: CATQREGRREQYF. The rearrangement links TRBV10-3 to TRBJ2-7; 10 nucleotides align to TRBD2. Germline-derived CDR1 and CDR2 are ENHRY and SYGVKD. After removal of 10 bases from V and 7 bases from J, the junction contained 10 bases not matched to a gene. The CDR3 is 13 residues long.